The clone carrying this T cell receptor beta chain occurred once. Its antigen is undetermined. Here immunoSEQ multiplex PCR was the method, and the copy in TCRdb shows in-frame clones only, minus some. The repertoire consists of over 25,000 clones, with 70% to 80% occurring once and the leading ten covering around a sixth. The data are from a study of neoadjuvant nivolumab and ipilimumab in lung cancer. For the study at large: Nivolumab 3 mg/kg was given days 1, 15 and 29, plus ipilimumab 1 mg/kg day 1 in combination.

The study's findings and limits: TCR richness and clonality were higher in tumors than adjacent uninvolved lung. Blood richness before therapy tracked richness in tumors resected after neoadjuvant therapy.

Germline CDR1 is ENHRY and CDR2 is SYGVKD. CDR3 length: 13 amino acids. J gave up 5 bases and V 5 bases, and 3 bases lay outside the gene matches. The source was tumor tissue, collected after neoadjuvant nivolumab, alone or with ipilimumab, at or shortly before surgery. The chain employs TRBV10-3 and TRBJ1-2; 9 nucleotides agree with TRBD1. This receptor was taken from an adult with non-small cell lung cancer. This CDR3 is CAISLDRGYGYTF. The CDR3 nucleotides read TGTGCCATCAGTCTCGACAGGGGGTATGGCTACACCTTC.